The T cell receptor (beta chain) under discussion was sequenced for a study of T cells in Graves' hyperthyroidism and ophthalmopathy. Looked up from germline, CDR1 is SGDLS and CDR2 is YYNGEE. This CDR3 has 14 residues. The ends were cut back, 0 bases at V and 2 bases at J, with 9 bases in the middle. The TCR beta CDR3 regions underwent amplification using RNA transcripts as the source. Using the HTBI primer set, a first-round RT-PCR was run on the TCR CDR3. TCRdb re-called the multiplex PCR reads through MiXCR, storing one row per CDR3 protein. The data contain 500,000 to 750,000 distinct CDR3 sequences, 14% of them singletons.

This chain connects TRBV9 to TRBJ2-7; no reliable D call. The receptor was derived from a woman younger than 30 with Graves' ophthalmopathy. Sequenced material: blood. The CDR3 loop is CASSVGPGAYEQYF. The CDR3 nucleotides are TGTGCCAGCAGCGTAGGCCCGGGCGCCTACGAGCAGTACTTC.